This passage covers 6 T cell receptor beta chains from one sample sequenced in a study of cytomegalovirus exposure and HLA in healthy donors. The PCR used 60 Vbeta and 13 Jbeta primers. The protocol was immunoSEQ multiplex PCR, while the TCRdb copy is restricted to in-frame clones and leaves out a portion. There are approximately 150,000 clones in the sample; 75% to 80% occur only once, and about 2.2% lies in the top ten. The material sequenced was PBMCs. All receptors derive from a woman aged 18-29 years in good health and CMV-seropositive.

The chain links TRBV12-5 to TRBJ2-7; unclear D gene. The V end was cut by 1 base, the J end by 1 base, with 11 bases between. In germline, CDR1 is LGHNT, CDR2 FRNRAP. CDR3 length: 15 residues. The CDR3 protein is CASGLDSVRSYEQYF. CDR3 nucleotide sequence: TGTGCTAGTGGTTTGGACAGTGTCCGTTCCTACGAGCAGTACTTC.

The genes are TRBV2 and TRBJ2-2, with a tentative D call TRBD1 (6 bases). V lost 1 base and J 4 bases, leaving 16 bases between the germline ends. Germline lookup yields CDR1 SNHLY and CDR2 FYNNEI. The CDR3 length is 17 residues. The DNA for the CDR3 is TGTGCCAGCAGTGAAGAGGGGGATGTTAGGAGCACCGGGGAGCTGTTTTTT. Translating it yields CASSEEGDVRSTGELFF.

The chain links TRBV11-2 to TRBJ2-1; no definite D call. The CDR3 runs 15 residues. In germline, CDR1 is SGHAT, CDR2 FQNNGV. The V end lost 6 bases, the J end lost 6 bases, and 18 bases lay between the germline ends. CDR3 in amino acids: CASRPNRVMGNEQFF. In nucleotides, the CDR3 is TGTGCCAGCAGGCCAAACAGAGTGATGGGCAATGAGCAGTTCTTC.

The CDR3 sequence: CASSLAGFGYTF. The CDR3 DNA reads as TGCGCCAGCAGCTTGGCAGGGTTTGGCTACACCTTC. This chain connects TRBV5-1 to TRBJ1-2, with D perhaps matching TRBD1 (5 bases). The CDR3 runs 12 residues. Germline values: CDR1 SGHRS, CDR2 YFSETQ. V was cut by 0 bases and J by 7 bases, with 7 bases left in between.

The rearrangement uses TRBV19 and TRBJ2-1; 7 nucleotides match TRBD2. Germline V gives CDR1 LNHDA, CDR2 SQIVND (reference sequence). This CDR3 contains 16 residues. Trimming cost V 3 bases and J 2 bases; bases outside gene matches: 7. The CDR3 reads CASSIFGGGTYNEQFF. The DNA for the CDR3 is TGTGCCAGTAGTATTTTTGGCGGGGGAACCTACAATGAGCAGTTCTTC.

By proportion, this clone is medium-sized. The same CDR3 can be traced to other DNA sequences in this sample. The chain is built from TRBV4-3 and TRBJ2-7; a weak D match, TRBD2 (6 bases). CDR1 LGHNA and CDR2 YSLEER come from the germline V gene. V was pared by 0 bases and J by 5 bases, with 11 bases between. The CDR3 has 14 amino acids. The chain's CDR3 is CASSQDWGGDEQYF. In nucleotides, the CDR3 is TGCGCCAGCAGCCAAGACTGGGGCGGGGACGAGCAGTACTTC.